Listed below are T cell receptor beta chains from one sample, sequenced in a study of cytomegalovirus exposure and HLA in healthy donors. Here immunoSEQ multiplex PCR was the method, and the copy in TCRdb shows in-frame clones only, minus some. Of 150,000 to 200,000 clones in the sample, roughly 80% were seen once. The sequenced sample consisted of PBMCs. Receptor source: a middle-aged man in good health and CMV-seropositive. CDR3s include the opening cysteine and the closing phenylalanine or tryptophan. D genes are given only for firm matches. Size tells how often a clone was seen (once, few, many) or the class of an expanded clone, and some rows leave it out.

clone size	V gene	J gene	D gene	CDR3 DNA	CDR3 protein
NA	TRBV2	TRBJ2-2	TRBD2	TGTGCCAGCAGGGGGGAGCGGGGGGGATCGAACACCGGGGAGCTGTTTTTT	CASRGERGGSNTGELFF
NA	TRBV27	TRBJ2-3	NA	TGTGCCAGCAAGGGGGAGGGACGGGCAGATACGCAGTATTTT	CASKGEGRADTQYF
NA	TRBV5-1	TRBJ1-4	NA	TGCGCCAGCAGCTTGGATCCGTGGCGGCGACAGAATGAAAAACTGTTTTTT	CASSLDPWRRQNEKLFF
NA	TRBV5-1	TRBJ1-2	NA	TGCGCCAGCAGCCAAGACAGGAGTTATGGCTACACCTTC	CASSQDRSYGYTF
NA	TRBV30	TRBJ2-5	NA	TGTGCCTGGAGTGTAGACGGAGCCGAGACCCAGTACTTC	CAWSVDGAETQYF
NA	TRBV27	TRBJ1-4	NA	TGTGCCAGCAGTAGACAGGTGGCAACTAATGAAAAACTGTTTTTT	CASSRQVATNEKLFF
once	TRBV5-1	TRBJ2-3	NA	TGCGCCAGCAGCTTGGCCGGTCAGCGAGGCACAGATACGCAGTATTTT	CASSLAGQRGTDTQYF
NA	TRBV28	TRBJ1-2	TRBD1	TGTGCCAGCTTCCAGGGGGGTAACTATGGCTACACCTTC	CASFQGGNYGYTF
NA	TRBV7-9	TRBJ2-2	NA	TGTGCCAGCACCGACGGGACGAACACCGGGGAGCTGTTTTTT	CASTDGTNTGELFF
once	TRBV7-9	TRBJ2-5	TRBD1	TGTGCCAGCAGCTTAGTTGGGACAGGGAGAATGGAGACCCAGTACTTC	CASSLVGTGRMETQYF
few	TRBV4-3	TRBJ2-1	TRBD2	TGCGCCAGCAGCCAAGCAAGAGCGGGGGGTACACCCTCCTACAATGAGCAGTTCTTC	CASSQARAGGTPSYNEQFF
NA	TRBV19	TRBJ1-3	NA	TGTGCCAGTCGGGGTACCACAGGGCCAGGAAACACCATATATTTT	CASRGTTGPGNTIYF
NA	TRBV9	TRBJ2-7	NA	TGTGCCAGCAGCGTAGATGGCGGATACTACGAGCAGTACTTC	CASSVDGGYYEQYF
NA	TRBV14	TRBJ2-3	TRBD2	TGTGCCAGCAGCCCCACTAGCGGGGGGGCAACAGATACGCAGTATTTT	CASSPTSGGATDTQYF
NA	TRBV5-5	TRBJ2-2	NA	TGTGCCACCGAGAGGGGGAACGGGGGGCCTAATACCGGGGAGCTGTTTTTT	CATERGNGGPNTGELFF
NA	TRBV30	TRBJ1-2	NA	TGTGCCTGGAGTGTACTTGCAGGGGAGGGTGGCTACACCTTC	CAWSVLAGEGGYTF
once	TRBV19	TRBJ2-6	TRBD1	TGTGCCAGTAGTGCAGGGACAGGGACTCCTGGGGCCAACGTCCTGACTTTC	CASSAGTGTPGANVLTF
NA	TRBV30	TRBJ2-3	NA	TGTGCCTGGAGTGTACTGGGGCTACGCACAGATACGCAGTATTTT	CAWSVLGLRTDTQYF
NA	TRBV27	TRBJ1-1	NA	TGTGCCAGCGGAAACAGATTGTTCACTGAAGCTTTCTTT	CASGNRLFTEAFF
NA	TRBV19	TRBJ1-5	TRBD1	TGTGCCAGTAGTGTTCCCGGGACAGGGAGGCAGCCCCAGCATTTT	CASSVPGTGRQPQHF
NA	TRBV27	TRBJ2-7	TRBD2	TGTGCCAGCAGCCCCCCGGGGACTAGCGGGGGGAGAAGCTCCTACGAGCAGTACTTC	CASSPPGTSGGRSSYEQYF
NA	TRBV4-3	TRBJ2-5	NA	TGCGCCAGCAGCCAAGATCATACTAGTGAACAGACCCAGTACTTC	CASSQDHTSEQTQYF
NA	TRBV19	TRBJ1-1	NA	TGTGCCAGTAGTAATTCCCCAGGGGCGAACACTGAAGCTTTCTTT	CASSNSPGANTEAFF
few	TRBV19	TRBJ1-1	TRBD1	TGTGCCAGTTCCGAGGGGGCCACTGAAGCTTTCTTT	CASSEGATEAFF
once	TRBV28	TRBJ2-7	NA	TGTGCCAGCAGTCCTCCGGGGAGCCAACTCTACGAGCAGTACTTC	CASSPPGSQLYEQYF
NA	TRBV4-2	TRBJ1-2	TRBD1	TGTGCCAGCAGCCACATTGACAGGGGCGGAGGTGGCTACACCTTC	CASSHIDRGGGGYTF
NA	TRBV12-2	TRBJ2-3	NA	TGTGCAAGTCGCTCGACTAGCGGGGGTACAGATACGCAGTATTTT	CASRSTSGGTDTQYF
few	TRBV5-1	TRBJ2-7	NA	TGCGCCAGCAGCCCTACAGGGAGCTCCTACGAGCAGTACTTC	CASSPTGSSYEQYF
few	TRBV19	TRBJ1-2	TRBD1	TGTGCCAGTAGTATACCGGGACAGGGGTATGGCTACACCTTC	CASSIPGQGYGYTF
NA	TRBV6-5	TRBJ2-7	NA	TGTGCCAGCAGTTATGTTGAGGGAAGGTACGAGCAGTACTTC	CASSYVEGRYEQYF
few	TRBV7-9	TRBJ2-3	NA	TGTGCCAGCAGCCAAAGCCTCGGGGGAAGCACAGATACGCAGTATTTT	CASSQSLGGSTDTQYF
NA	TRBV4-2	TRBJ2-1	TRBD1	TGTGCCAGCAGCCAACCGGACAGGGGCACGACCAATGAGCAGTTCTTC	CASSQPDRGTTNEQFF
NA	TRBV4-1	TRBJ1-1	NA	TGCGCCAGCAGCCAAACCCGGGACTTATCGAACACTGAAGCTTTCTTT	CASSQTRDLSNTEAFF
few	TRBV6-5	TRBJ2-7	NA	TGTGCCAGCAGAACCACCGGGGGTGACTCCTACGAGCAGTACTTC	CASRTTGGDSYEQYF
once	TRBV5-4	TRBJ2-3	NA	TGTGCCAGCAGCTTCGACCAACAGGGCGATACGCAGTATTTT	CASSFDQQGDTQYF
few	TRBV30	TRBJ2-3	NA	TGTGCCTGGACATTCTTAGCGCGCTCCACAGATACGCAGTATTTT	CAWTFLARSTDTQYF
NA	TRBV19	TRBJ1-5	NA	TGTGCCAGTAGTCTCGACAGGACACCTTATAGCAATCAGCCCCAGCATTTT	CASSLDRTPYSNQPQHF
NA	TRBV7-2	TRBJ1-1	TRBD1	TGTGCCAGCAGCTTCGCTGGGACAGGTGCGGCTTTCTTT	CASSFAGTGAAFF
NA	TRBV4-3	TRBJ2-1	TRBD2	TGCGCCAGCAGCCAGGGGGCGGGGGGTGCCTACAATGAGCAGTTCTTC	CASSQGAGGAYNEQFF
NA	TRBV5-1	TRBJ2-1	TRBD1	TGCGCCAGCAGCAACACAGGGGTATCCTACAATGAGCAGTTCTTC	CASSNTGVSYNEQFF
NA	TRBV5-4	TRBJ2-1	NA	TGTGCCAGCAGCTTTTGGGGCGGTGAGCAGTTCTTC	CASSFWGGEQFF
NA	TRBV4-3	TRBJ2-1	TRBD2	TGCGCCAGCAGCCAAGCCGGGGGGGCCTACAATGAGCAGTTCTTC	CASSQAGGAYNEQFF
few	TRBV19	TRBJ1-1	TRBD1	TGTGCCAGTAGTGACCCAGGGGGGACGAACACTGAAGCTTTCTTT	CASSDPGGTNTEAFF
NA	TRBV6-4	TRBJ2-3	TRBD2	TGTGCCAGCAGACCGGGGGGGAACACAGATACGCAGTATTTT	CASRPGGNTDTQYF
few	TRBV4-3	TRBJ2-6	TRBD2	TGCGCCAGCAGCCAAGACCCCTCTGCGGGGGGCCTCGGGGCCAACGTCCTGACTTTC	CASSQDPSAGGLGANVLTF
NA	TRBV5-1	TRBJ2-4	NA	TGCGCCAGCAGCTTGGTGAGGCAGGACGGGGTCAAAAACATTCAGTACTTC	CASSLVRQDGVKNIQYF
NA	TRBV7-8	TRBJ2-7	NA	TGTGCCAGCAGCGTCCCCCAGATCCAATACGAGCAGTACTTC	CASSVPQIQYEQYF
few	TRBV30	TRBJ1-6	TRBD1	TGTGCCTGGAGCCCAACAGGGACAGGCAATTCACCCCTCCACTTT	CAWSPTGTGNSPLHF
NA	TRBV19	TRBJ2-6	NA	TGTGCCAGTAGTACAGGGCCAGGAGGGGCCAACGTCCTGACTTTC	CASSTGPGGANVLTF
NA	TRBV27	TRBJ1-1	NA	TGTGCCAGCAGTTTTAACAGTATGAACACTGAAGCTTTCTTT	CASSFNSMNTEAFF
NA	TRBV7-3	TRBJ2-7	TRBD1	TGTGCCAGCAGCCCGGACAGGTTGGAGCAGTACTTC	CASSPDRLEQYF
NA	TRBV4-1	TRBJ2-3	NA	TGCGCCAGCAGCCAAGTGAGGGTTGATACGCAGTATTTT	CASSQVRVDTQYF
NA	TRBV6-1	TRBJ2-6	NA	TGTGCCAGCAGTGAGGTCGGGACTGGAAGAGGATCTGGGGCCAACGTCCTGACTTTC	CASSEVGTGRGSGANVLTF
few	TRBV6-5	TRBJ1-1	TRBD1	TGTGCCAGCAGTGCCCCGGGACAGAGCACTGAAGCTTTCTTT	CASSAPGQSTEAFF